This T cell receptor (beta chain) was obtained from a study of T cell responses to AZD1222 COVID-19 vaccine. Across the study: Pooling of second doses given at about 4 or about 12 weeks was done. Findings and caveats of the study: Close to half of all spike-specific TCRs reportedly target regions of the variants that are unmutated. Baseline testing showed seropositivity in only six or seven AZD1222 recipients.

Data came from immunoSEQ multiplex PCR; TCRdb stores just in-frame clones and leaves some out. The sample has some 140,000 clones, more than 85% seen once; the top ten hold under 3.5%. Unmatched junction bases numbered 6, after V lost 3 bases and J lost 5 bases. This CDR3 has 13 residues. The germline gives CDR1 SQVTM, CDR2 ANQGSEA. Of note for this clone: Its antigen remains unidentified.

The V gene is TRBV29-1, the J gene TRBJ2-7; 8 bases align to TRBD1. This specimen was peripheral blood, taken on day 0 of AZD1222 vaccination. This TCR was sampled from an adult in good health. CDR3: CSVDPTGGNEQYF. CDR3 nucleotides: TGCAGCGTTGACCCCACAGGGGGTAACGAGCAGTACTTC.